This entry concerns a single T cell receptor beta chain. Its antigen is not identified. Some clones are missing from TCRdb's copy, which holds only in-frame ones; the method was immunoSEQ multiplex PCR. Of about 36,000 clones in the sample, about 70% are singletons; the top ten hold roughly 18%. This specimen belongs to a study of OX40 agonist ivuxolimab in advanced cancers. Across the whole study: Prior anti-PD-1, anti-PD-L1 or anti-CTLA-4 therapy was allowed; 30% to 40% had some. Three patients, one with hepatocellular carcinoma and two with cutaneous melanoma, achieved partial responses. General study points: Among the lowest levels of clonal expansion were found in partial responders at 0.1-3.0 mg/kg. Mean expanded clone counts were higher in CD8+ than CD4+ T cells.

The germline V and J ends were trimmed by 1 base and 3 bases, with 10 bases remaining between them. The CDR3 has 14 residues. CDR1 and CDR2 (germline): SGHAT, FQNNGV. The chain links TRBV11-2 to TRBJ2-7; D unclear. Sequenced material: CD4+ or CD8+ T cells sorted from blood, taken in a trial of the OX40 agonist ivuxolimab. This clonotype was obtained from an adult with an advanced solid tumor such as melanoma, head and neck, liver or kidney cancer. CDR3 loop: CASSLGTDFYEQYF. For the CDR3, the DNA is TGTGCCAGCAGCTTAGGGACCGATTTCTACGAGCAGTACTTC. Complete variable domain (other parts from reference TRBV11-2 and TRBJ2-7): EAGVAQSPRYKIIEKRQSVAFWCNPISGHATLYWYQQILGQGPKLLIQFQNNGVVDDSQLPKDRFSAERLKGVDSTLKIQPAKLEDSAVYLCASSLGTDFYEQYFGPGTRLTVT.